Sequencing of this T cell receptor beta chain was carried out in a study of cytomegalovirus exposure and HLA in healthy donors. Study overall: Earlier findings included about 120 million unique TCR beta sequences obtained from 150 million to 200 million T cells.

The primer mix had 60 Vbeta and 13 Jbeta primers. As handled by the study authors: In a later analysis, 10 million to 11 million of some 80 million unique beta chains occurred in at least two donors. Data came from immunoSEQ multiplex PCR; TCRdb stores just in-frame clones and leaves some out. V, J and clone size are taken as reported in that table, and D and trimming were inferred from the DNA itself. The sample includes roughly 84,000 clones, roughly four fifths of them seen just once. Regarding this clone: The antigen is unknown. The same CDR3 can be traced to other DNA sequences in this sample.

Overall study findings and caveats: Indistinguishability led to the exclusion of some V segments, TRBV6-2 and TRBV6-3 included.

There was no recording of CMV serostatus for this donor. This CDR3 has 15 amino acids. V was clipped by 1 base and J by 7 bases, with 14 bases between them. The V gene's germline CDR1 is LGHNT and CDR2 FRNRAP. This sequence originates from a human donor in good health. The rearrangement links TRBV12-5 to TRBJ1-5; possibly TRBD1 for D (6 bases). The sequencing sample was made of PBMCs. CDR3 DNA: TGTGCTAGTGGTTTGGAGGGGCAGGGGCACCAGCCCCAGCATTTT. Amino acid sequence: CASGLEGQGHQPQHF.